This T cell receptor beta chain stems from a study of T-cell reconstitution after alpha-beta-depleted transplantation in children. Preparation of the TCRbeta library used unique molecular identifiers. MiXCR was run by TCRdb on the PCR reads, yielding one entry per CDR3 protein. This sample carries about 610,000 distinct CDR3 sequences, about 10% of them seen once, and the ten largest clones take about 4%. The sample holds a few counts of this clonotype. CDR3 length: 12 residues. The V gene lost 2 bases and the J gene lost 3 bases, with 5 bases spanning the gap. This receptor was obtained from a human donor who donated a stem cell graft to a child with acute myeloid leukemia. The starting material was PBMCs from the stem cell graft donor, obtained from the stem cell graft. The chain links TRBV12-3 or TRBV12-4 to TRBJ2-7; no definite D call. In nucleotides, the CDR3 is TGTGCCAGCAGTTTAACATACTACGAGCAGTACTTC. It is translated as CASSLTYYEQYF.